This TCR beta chain was sequenced in a study of patients and donors after allogeneic stem cell transplantation. TCRdb itself ran the RT-PCR reads through MiXCR, one entry per CDR3 protein. The sample includes 900,000 to 1,000,000 distinct CDR3 sequences, approximately 18% of them seen just once. A few counts support this clonotype. Germline lookup yields CDR1 MNHNY and CDR2 SVGAGI (reference sequence). Between the trimmed V and J ends, which lost 4 bases and 6 bases, there was a span of 10 bases. The CDR3 sequence is 12 residues long. The clonotype comes from a human donor who was either an allogeneic HSCT recipient or a stem cell or donor lymphocyte infusion donor (not recorded which). It is not recorded whose cells these are; they may come from a transplant donor. The sequencing input was blood, either unsorted or a sorted T cell fraction (not recorded which). J is TRBJ2-7 and V is TRBV6-6, with D maybe TRBD1 (7 bases). In DNA, the CDR3 is TGTGCCAGCAGTTTTCAGGGGGGCGAGCAGTACTTC. This sequence encodes CASSFQGGEQYF.